This T cell receptor beta chain was captured by sequencing in a study of spatial heterogeneity in lung cancer. J gave up 3 bases and V 5 bases, and 8 bases lay outside the gene matches. This CDR3 spans 17 amino acids. On each TCR cDNA molecule, a unique molecular identifier was present. TCRdb fed the 5' RACE reads into MiXCR, producing one record per CDR3 protein. The sample includes about 1,300 distinct CDR3 sequences, 20% to 25% seen only once; the top ten take approximately 22%. Time point of the sample: sample taken at primary tumor resection. Donors were 72 untreated early-stage non-small cell lung cancer patients. This clonotype qualifies as medium-sized. Its antigen is not identified. Overall study findings and caveats: Tumor mutation counts were tracked by expanded intratumoral alpha and beta TCR counts.

The clonotype originates from a male donor with early-stage non-small cell lung cancer. The rearrangement joins TRBV12-3 or TRBV12-4 to TRBJ2-6; TRBD1 aligns across 9 bases. The material was lung tumor tissue, obtained at surgery. The CDR3 sequence is CASSPLRQGVGANVLTF. In DNA form, the CDR3 reads TGTGCCAGCAGTCCCCTGCGACAGGGGGTTGGGGCCAACGTCCTGACTTTC.